One sample yielded the 27 T cell receptor beta chains listed below, sequenced in a study of human T cells and chemical hapten exposure. Time point indicated: pre-sensitization, week 0. Sample treatment: therapeutic diphenylcyclopropenone sensitization with weekly scalp DPC. TCRdb reprocessed the RACE reads with MiXCR, giving one entry per CDR3 protein. The table records some 360,000 distinct CDR3 sequences, 5.1% of them present only once. This material consisted of whole blood, taken in connection with sensitization to the hapten diphenylcyclopropenone (DPC). Source of these receptors: a woman between 45 and 65 years old with alopecia areata. Some clones in this sample may be carry-over from other donors' samples.

This clonotype was found many times. The V and J genes are TRBV7-9 and TRBJ1-5, with 7 bases matching TRBD1. Germline values: CDR1 SEHNR, CDR2 FQNEAQ (reference sequence). The CDR3 runs 16 residues. V lost 3 bases to trimming and J lost 0 bases; unmatched junction nucleotides: 5. CDR3 sequence (DNA): TGTGCCAGCAGCTTGGACAGGTCTCATAGCAATCAGCCCCAGCATTTT. It translates to CASSLDRSHSNQPQHF.

The V gene is TRBV13, the J gene TRBJ2-5; possibly TRBD2 for D (6 bases). The germline V gene has CDR1 PRHDT and CDR2 FYEKMQ (reference sequence). Trimming cost V 2 bases and J 1 base, with 11 bases left between them. The CDR3 is 15 amino acids. DNA of the CDR3: TGTGCCAGCAGCTTATCCCCTAGCGCCCAAGAGACCCAGTACTTC. It codes for CASSLSPSAQETQYF.

A few counts support this clonotype. This sequence joins TRBV5-4 and TRBJ2-5, with a weak D call TRBD1 (5 bases). This CDR3 is 17 amino acids long. V was pared by 0 bases and J by 0 bases, with 15 bases between. CDR1 is SGHNT and CDR2 is YYREEE in the germline V gene (reference sequence). DNA for the CDR3: TGTGCCAGCAGCTTGGAGGGGTACCGCAGGTACCAAGAGACCCAGTACTTC. Protein product: CASSLEGYRRYQETQYF.

This clonotype was detected many times. This rearrangement joins TRBV12-3 or TRBV12-4 to TRBJ1-1; perhaps TRBD1 as D (5 bases). V shed 1 base and J shed 0 bases, with 9 bases lying between them. The CDR3 runs 15 residues. Here the CDR3 DNA reads TGTGCCAGCAGTTTAGTAGGGACTCTGAACACTGAAGCTTTCTTT. The encoded protein is CASSLVGTLNTEAFF.

This clonotype was found a few times. The chain uses TRBV20-1 and TRBJ1-4, with D possibly matching TRBD1 (5 bases). The CDR3 is 16 amino acids. V lost 0 bases, J lost 4 bases, and 15 bases lay in between. Per the germline V gene, CDR1 is DFQATT and CDR2 is SNEGSKA (reference sequence). The CDR3 region has the DNA TGCAGTGCTAGAGACGCGCAATCAGGGCTTAATGAAAAACTGTTTTTT. Protein product: CSARDAQSGLNEKLFF.

This clonotype appeared a few times. The chain links TRBV11-2 to TRBJ2-3; TRBD2 agrees at 7 bases. The V gene's germline CDR1 is SGHAT and CDR2 FQNNGV. Trimming removed 7 bases from V and 5 bases from J; junction bases left unmatched: 6. CDR3 size: 13 residues. The CDR3 loop reads CASTRTSLDTQYF. CDR3 DNA sequence: TGTGCCAGCACCCGGACTAGTTTAGATACGCAGTATTTT. Full variable domain (rest looked up from reference TRBV11-2 and TRBJ2-3): EAGVAQSPRYKIIEKRQSVAFWCNPISGHATLYWYQQILGQGPKLLIQFQNNGVVDDSQLPKDRFSAERLKGVDSTLKIQPAKLEDSAVYLCASTRTSLDTQYFGPGTRLTVL.

This clonotype was seen repeatedly, ten times or more. The chain links TRBV5-1 to TRBJ2-3; 11 bases fit TRBD2. Germline V gene sequence: CDR1 SGHRS, CDR2 YFSETQ. Unmatched junction bases numbered 4, after V lost 6 bases and J lost 4 bases. The CDR3 consists of 14 residues. The DNA for the CDR3 is TGCGCCAGCAAACTAGCGGGGGTAGCAGATACGCAGTATTTT. This codes for CASKLAGVADTQYF.

This clonotype was counted many times. V gene TRBV29-1 combines with J gene TRBJ1-1; TRBD1 agrees at 10 bases. The CDR3 is 14 residues long. CDR1 is SQVTM and CDR2 is ANQGSEA in the germline V gene. J was trimmed by 3 bases and V by 0 bases; bases with no gene match: 1. The CDR3 DNA is TGCAGCGTTGAAGATGGGACAGGGGACACTGAAGCTTTCTTT. Protein sequence: CSVEDGTGDTEAFF.

The table lists this clonotype with a few counts. The rearrangement uses TRBV12-3 or TRBV12-4 and TRBJ2-3; 8 bases fit TRBD2. V trimming: 8 bases; J trimming: 3 bases; junction bases outside the gene matches: 7. This CDR3 is 14 amino acids long. The CDR3 DNA sequence: TGTGCCAGCTTCCGGGCGGGGGGAACAGATACGCAGTATTTT. As protein: CASFRAGGTDTQYF.

The chain recombines TRBV20-1 with TRBJ2-7; 7 bases map to TRBD2. With 0 bases clipped from V and 2 bases from J, the junction kept 4 bases outside the gene matches. The CDR3 contains 14 residues. Germline V gene lookup returns CDR1 DFQATT and CDR2 SNEGSKA (reference sequence). The CDR3 region has the DNA TGCAGTGCTAGAGATCCCGGACTAGCCTACGAGCAGTACTTC. Encoded protein: CSARDPGLAYEQYF.

Many counts were recorded for this clonotype. The rearrangement joins TRBV3-1 to TRBJ1-2; D is uncertain. The CDR3 covers 14 residues. The V end was cut by 5 bases, the J end by 4 bases, with 14 bases between. In germline, CDR1 is LGHDT, CDR2 YNNKEL (reference sequence). The CDR3 DNA reads TGTGCCAGCAGCAACCGACAATTGATCTATGGCTACACCTTC. Translated: CASSNRQLIYGYTF.

The genes are TRBV12-3 or TRBV12-4 and TRBJ1-5; 8 bases map to TRBD1. This CDR3 is 17 amino acids long. Trimming at V came to 8 bases and at J to 0 bases, leaving 12 bases not matched to a gene. The CDR3 bases are TGTGCCAGCGGTCGACAGGGGCTCCTACATAGCAATCAGCCCCAGCATTTT. Translated, it gives CASGRQGLLHSNQPQHF.

The rearrangement links TRBV7-9 to TRBJ2-3, with D hard to call. Germline CDR1 SEHNR, CDR2 FQNEAQ (reference sequence). The length of the CDR3 is 16 residues. The germline V and J ends were trimmed by 6 bases and 0 bases, with 16 bases remaining between them. Here the CDR3 DNA reads TGTGCCAGCAGGAAGATCCTTCTAGAGAGCACAGATACGCAGTATTTT. The encoded protein is CASRKILLESTDTQYF.

This clonotype has ten or more counts. The chain couples TRBV10-3 to TRBJ2-3, with D perhaps TRBD2 (6 bases). Germline CDR1 ENHRY, CDR2 SYGVKD. The V gene lost 2 bases and the J gene lost 5 bases, with 14 bases spanning the gap. The CDR3 contains 15 residues. The CDR3 loop reads CAISEPGEQRDTQYF. The CDR3 DNA sequence: TGTGCCATCAGTGAGCCGGGGGAGCAAAGAGATACGCAGTATTTT.

This chain uses TRBV2 with TRBJ1-1; D is unresolved. The CDR3 sequence is 12 residues long. The germline V gene has CDR1 SNHLY and CDR2 FYNNEI. Trimming removed 8 bases at V and 7 bases at J, with 14 bases between. The CDR3 bases are TGTGCCAGCCTGGTGGGTCGGGGTGAAGCTTTCTTT. Translating gives CASLVGRGEAFF.

CDR3 sequence reads: CASSLGAHNEQFF. CDR3 DNA sequence: TGTGCCAGCAGCTTAGGGGCACACAATGAGCAGTTCTTC. The chain employs TRBV11-3 and TRBJ2-1; D unclear. Trimming removed 1 base at V and 5 bases at J, with 6 bases between. The CDR3 spans 13 residues. The germline gives CDR1 SGHNT, CDR2 YENEEA.

This clonotype has just a few counts. V is TRBV4-2 and J is TRBJ1-3, with 8 bases identical to TRBD1. The germline gives CDR1 LGHNA, CDR2 YNFKEQ. The CDR3 runs 17 residues. Trimming at V came to 0 bases and at J to 7 bases, leaving 11 bases not matched to a gene. The CDR3 sequence: CASSQEGQGALRNTIYF. The CDR3 coding sequence is TGTGCCAGCAGCCAAGAGGGGCAGGGGGCTTTAAGGAACACCATATATTTT.

This clonotype was counted ten times or more. The chain is built from TRBV7-2 and TRBJ2-3; D gene unclear. Trimming removed 5 bases at V and 7 bases at J, with 10 bases between. Germline assignment: CDR1 SGHTA and CDR2 FQGNSA. The length of the CDR3 is 12 residues. As DNA, the CDR3 is TGTGCCAGCAGCAGTTTAGCTCATACGCAGTATTTT. Translation gives CASSSLAHTQYF. Full variable domain (rest looked up from reference TRBV7-2 and TRBJ2-3): GAGVSQSPSNKVTEKGKDVELRCDPISGHTALYWYRQSLGQGLEFLIYFQGNSAPDKSGLPSDRFSAERTGGSVSTLTIQRTQQEDSAVYLCASSSLAHTQYFGPGTRLTVL.

This clonotype was recorded many times. This chain connects TRBV28 to TRBJ1-1, with 7 bases identical to TRBD1. This CDR3 is 14 amino acids long. V shed 8 bases, J shed 0 bases, and the junction held 6 bases outside the gene matches. CDR1 is MDHEN, CDR2 SYDVKM, per germline. This CDR3 is CASLTGPMNTEAFF. CDR3 nucleotide sequence: TGTGCCAGCCTGACAGGGCCCATGAACACTGAAGCTTTCTTT.

This clonotype appeared many times. The chain has TRBV6-6 and TRBJ2-1, with 8 bases aligning to TRBD2. Germline CDR1 is MNHNY and CDR2 is SVGAGI (reference sequence). V was clipped by 6 bases and J by 10 bases; unmatched bases: 8. The CDR3 totals 13 residues. CDR3 bases: TGTGCCAGCAGACGGGAGGGGGTCGGGGAGCAGTTCTTC. Its protein product is CASRREGVGEQFF.

Here the CDR3 DNA reads TGTGCCAGCAGCCAAGCGGGACTTTTTAGCAATGAGCAGTTCTTC. Encoded protein: CASSQAGLFSNEQFF. The genes are TRBV3-1 and TRBJ2-1; the D gene is possibly TRBD2 (6 bases). V lost 1 base, J lost 6 bases, and 13 bases lay in between. This CDR3 is 15 amino acids long. CDR1 and CDR2 from the germline V gene are LGHDT and YNNKEL (reference sequence).

This clonotype has only a few counts. This sequence joins TRBV5-4 and TRBJ2-1, with TRBD2 matching 11 bases. V was clipped by 4 bases and J by 7 bases; unmatched bases: 7. The CDR3 sequence is 15 residues long. The germline CDR1 and CDR2 sequences are SGHNT and YYREEE (reference sequence). CDR3 sequence: CASSPLAGAENEQFF. The CDR3 nucleotides read TGTGCCAGCAGCCCACTAGCGGGAGCGGAAAATGAGCAGTTCTTC.

The table lists this clonotype with many counts. This chain uses TRBV15 with TRBJ2-2, with TRBD2 matching 7 bases. Trimming cost V 0 bases and J 7 bases; bases outside gene matches: 2. Germline V gene lookup returns CDR1 LNHNV and CDR2 YYDKDF (reference sequence). CDR3 length: 14 residues. Here the CDR3 reads CATSRDLAGGELFF. The CDR3 DNA follows: TGTGCCACCAGCAGAGATTTAGCGGGCGGGGAGCTGTTTTTT.

This clonotype was seen many times. This chain links TRBV5-1 with TRBJ2-1; TRBD2 matches 7 bases. The CDR3 contains 15 residues. V was clipped by 4 bases and J by 8 bases; unmatched bases: 12. Germline CDR1 SGHRS, CDR2 YFSETQ. The CDR3 is CASSRDGAGADEQFF. DNA of the CDR3: TGCGCCAGCAGCAGGGACGGGGCGGGAGCTGATGAGCAGTTCTTC.

This clonotype was detected a few times. V usage is TRBV7-2 and J usage is TRBJ2-1; D unclear. V was clipped by 1 base and J by 0 bases, with 10 bases between them. Germline loops: CDR1 SGHTA, CDR2 FQGNSA. The CDR3 spans 16 residues. CDR3 in DNA: TGTGCCAGCAGCTTAGTCGGAAGGAGCTCCTACAATGAGCAGTTCTTC. Its protein is CASSLVGRSSYNEQFF. Supplemented by reference TRBV7-2 and TRBJ2-1, the full variable domain reads GAGVSQSPSNKVTEKGKDVELRCDPISGHTALYWYRQSLGQGLEFLIYFQGNSAPDKSGLPSDRFSAERTGGSVSTLTIQRTQQEDSAVYLCASSLVGRSSYNEQFFGPGTRLTVL.

The V call is TRBV6-2 or TRBV6-3, the J call TRBJ2-3; D remains unclear. V lost 6 bases to trimming and J lost 4 bases, with 8 bases between them. Germline values: CDR1 MNHEY, CDR2 SVGEGT. This CDR3 spans 12 amino acids. DNA of the CDR3: TGTGCCAGCAGAGAACTGCCAGATACGCAGTATTTT. Its translation: CASRELPDTQYF.

This clonotype was detected ten times or more. V is TRBV29-1 and J is TRBJ2-3; TRBD2 matches 12 bases. This CDR3 contains 15 residues. V lost 4 bases to trimming and J lost 3 bases; unmatched junction nucleotides: 5. Germline CDR1 reads SQVTM; CDR2 reads ANQGSEA. The chain's CDR3 is CSVAGLAGTTDTQYF. As DNA, the CDR3 is TGCAGCGTTGCTGGACTAGCGGGAACAACAGATACGCAGTATTTT.